This T cell receptor (beta chain) was captured by sequencing in a study of shared clonotypes between healthy human individuals. The wider study: CD4 naive and memory got three plates each, CD8 naive two, CD8 memory one.

Overall study results and limits: Exclusively blood specimens were collected; tissue repertoires likely differ.

The table lists this clone with a count of one. Its antigen is as yet unknown. V lost 1 base and J lost 3, with 5 bases in between. CDR3 length equals 12 residues. The V gene's germline CDR1 is GTSNPN and CDR2 SVGIG (reference sequence). Selected positively for CCR7 and CD45RO-negative, naive CD8 cells excluded terminally differentiated effector memory CD45RA+ cells. TCRdb keeps only in-frame clones here, not all; method: immunoSEQ multiplex PCR. The sample gives some 2.1 million clones, about 95% of which show up once; more than 0.95% is in the top ten. Sequenced: naive CD8+ T cells sorted from blood. The V call is TRBV30, the J call TRBJ2-3; D ambiguous. The TCR sequence derives from a man younger than 35 in good health. CDR3 amino acids: CAWSGRTDTQYF. Here the CDR3 DNA reads TGTGCCTGGAGTGGCAGGACAGATACGCAGTATTTT.